This T cell receptor (beta chain) came from a study of shared clonotypes between healthy human individuals. The protocol was immunoSEQ multiplex PCR, while the TCRdb copy is restricted to in-frame clones and leaves out a portion. The sample contains around 300,000 clones, roughly 84% of which appear only once. Sequenced: memory CD8+ T cells sorted from blood. Specified subset: CD45RO+ cells pooled with CCR7-negative TemRA cells. This TCR derives from a man between 18 and 29 years old in good health.

CDR3 protein: CASSQGGEGGHYGYTF. The CDR3 nucleotides are TGCGCCAGCAGCCAAGGTGGAGAGGGGGGACACTATGGCTACACCTTC. The chain employs TRBV4-3 and TRBJ1-2; weak D call: TRBD1 (6 bases). The CDR3 contains 16 residues. Germline CDR1 reads LGHNA; CDR2 reads YSLEER. Trimming removed 1 base at V and 3 bases at J, with 15 bases between.